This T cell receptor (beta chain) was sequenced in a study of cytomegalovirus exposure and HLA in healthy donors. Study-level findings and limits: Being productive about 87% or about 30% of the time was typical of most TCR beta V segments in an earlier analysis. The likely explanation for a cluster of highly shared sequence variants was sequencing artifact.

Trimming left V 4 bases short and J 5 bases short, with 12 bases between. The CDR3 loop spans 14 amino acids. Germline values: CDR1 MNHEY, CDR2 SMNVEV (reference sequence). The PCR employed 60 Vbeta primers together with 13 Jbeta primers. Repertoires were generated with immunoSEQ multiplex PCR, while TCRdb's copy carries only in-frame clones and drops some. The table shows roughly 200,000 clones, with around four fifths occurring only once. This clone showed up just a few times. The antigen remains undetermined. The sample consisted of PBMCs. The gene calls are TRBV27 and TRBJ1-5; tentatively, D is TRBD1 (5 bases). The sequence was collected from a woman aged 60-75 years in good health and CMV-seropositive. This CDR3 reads CASSWSVGHQPQHF. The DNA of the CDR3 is TGTGCCAGCAGTTGGTCAGTGGGGCATCAGCCCCAGCATTTT.